The entry that follows covers one T cell receptor (beta chain) sequence. Sequenced by immunoSEQ multiplex PCR; TCRdb stores in-frame clones only, minus some. The repertoire consists of approximately 82,000 clones, with 96% occurring once and the leading ten covering about 0.36%. The data were taken from a study of technical replicates of blood from several donors. The V gene's germline CDR1 is SGHTA and CDR2 FQGTGA. The V end was cut by 5 bases, the J end by 4 bases, with 14 bases between. The CDR3 totals 14 residues. This clonotype was obtained from a human donor in good health. The J gene is TRBJ2-5, the V gene TRBV7-3, with a possible D match to TRBD2 (5 bases). The sample consisted of T cells isolated from PBMCs. The CDR3 protein is CASSPYSALETQYF. CDR3 coding DNA: TGTGCCAGCAGCCCCTATAGCGCGTTAGAGACCCAGTACTTC.